Listed below are T cell receptor beta chains from one sample, sequenced in a study of OX40 agonist ivuxolimab in advanced cancers. The protocol was immunoSEQ multiplex PCR, while the TCRdb copy is restricted to in-frame clones and leaves out a portion. The sample carries 45,000 to 65,000 clones, over 80% recorded once. Sequencing used CD4+ or CD8+ T cells sorted from blood, obtained in a trial of the OX40 agonist ivuxolimab. The receptors originated from an adult with an advanced solid tumor such as melanoma, head and neck, liver or kidney cancer. The CDR3 runs from the conserved cysteine through the conserved F or W. Each record gives: J gene, clone size, V gene, D gene, CDR3 protein, CDR3 DNA. A D gene is named only where the DNA matches it firmly. Expanded clones are given a class, and other clones once, few, many or no size at all.

TRBJ1-2 . TRBV5-1 TRBD1 CASSSQTGLYGYTF TGCGCCAGCAGCTCTCAGACAGGGCTCTATGGCTACACCTTC
TRBJ1-3 . TRBV5-5 . CASSLRDRYSGNTIYF TGTGCCAGCAGCTTGAGAGACAGATACTCTGGAAACACCATATATTTT
TRBJ1-2 . TRBV28 TRBD1 CASSWVAGTDMGYTF TGTGCCAGCAGTTGGGTTGCCGGGACAGATATGGGCTACACCTTC
TRBJ1-4 . TRBV29-1 TRBD1 CSANRGSEKLFF TGCAGCGCAAACAGGGGGAGTGAAAAACTGTTTTTT
TRBJ1-2 . TRBV30 . CAWSVWDPGYTF TGTGCCTGGAGTGTCTGGGACCCTGGCTACACCTTC
TRBJ1-2 . TRBV5-1 TRBD1 CASSPGQGADGYTF TGCGCCAGCAGCCCCGGACAGGGGGCTGACGGCTACACCTTC
TRBJ1-3 . TRBV28 . CASSLPFRSGNTIYF TGTGCCAGCAGTTTGCCTTTCCGCTCTGGAAACACCATATATTTT
TRBJ1-2 . TRBV28 . CASRGGGGWANYGYTF TGTGCCAGCAGAGGGGGTGGGGGTTGGGCTAACTATGGCTACACCTTC
TRBJ1-3 . TRBV28 TRBD1 CASSLGDRGTTIIYF TGTGCCAGCAGTTTAGGGGACAGGGGGACTACCATCATATATTTT
TRBJ2-2 . TRBV5-6 TRBD1 CASSFGTDTGELFF TGTGCCAGCAGCTTTGGGACAGACACCGGGGAGCTGTTTTTT
TRBJ2-5 . TRBV20-1 . CSARDTETQYF TGCAGTGCTAGAGATACGGAGACCCAGTACTTC
TRBJ1-1 . TRBV6-1 . CASSVRQTRTEAFF TGTGCCAGCAGTGTGAGACAGACTCGCACTGAAGCTTTCTTT
TRBJ2-3 . TRBV4-1 . CASSQDYRLLQGDTQYF TGCGCCAGCAGCCAAGATTACAGGCTACTCCAGGGGGATACGCAGTATTTT
TRBJ2-1 . TRBV7-2 TRBD2 CASTLAGNEQFF TGTGCCAGTACACTAGCGGGGAATGAGCAGTTCTTC
TRBJ1-1 . TRBV6-1 . CAIKHGGNTEAFF TGTGCCATCAAGCACGGCGGGAACACTGAAGCTTTCTTT
TRBJ2-5 . TRBV6-1 TRBD1 CASSDDRGSQETQYF TGTGCCAGCAGTGATGACAGGGGGTCGCAAGAGACCCAGTACTTC
TRBJ2-3 . TRBV4-2 . CASSQDRLTDTQYF TGTGCCAGCAGCCAAGACAGGCTCACAGATACGCAGTATTTT
TRBJ1-1 . TRBV28 . CASTQPMNTEAFF TGTGCCAGCACCCAGCCTATGAACACTGAAGCTTTCTTT
TRBJ2-1 . TRBV12-2 . CASRLLTSGRPQEQFF TGTGCAAGTCGCTTACTTACTAGCGGGAGACCCCAGGAGCAGTTCTTC
TRBJ2-2 . TRBV7-7 TRBD2 CASSPSGRGNTGELFF TGTGCCAGCAGCCCGAGCGGGAGAGGGAACACCGGGGAGCTGTTTTTT
TRBJ2-1 . TRBV5-1 TRBD2 CASSFLPAGTSYNEQFF TGCGCCAGCAGCTTCCTACCAGCGGGGACGTCCTACAATGAGCAGTTCTTC
TRBJ2-3 . TRBV18 . CASSRWDTQYF TGTGCCAGCTCCCGGTGGGATACGCAGTATTTT
TRBJ1-1 . TRBV6-5 . CASPKEGDYTEAFF TGTGCCAGCCCCAAGGAGGGTGATTACACTGAAGCTTTCTTT
TRBJ2-1 . TRBV11-2 TRBD2 CASSFSSGSSYNEQFF TGTGCCAGCAGCTTTTCTAGCGGGAGCTCCTACAATGAGCAGTTCTTC
TRBJ1-1 . TRBV7-6 . CASSLESVGGNTEAFF TGTGCCAGCAGCTTAGAATCGGTTGGGGGGAACACTGAAGCTTTCTTT
TRBJ1-1 . TRBV7-9 . CASSLAPGPLGAFF TGTGCCAGCAGCTTAGCGCCGGGACCCCTTGGAGCTTTCTTT
TRBJ2-1 . TRBV2 TRBD2 CASSARWREANEQFF TGTGCCAGCAGTGCCCGATGGCGGGAGGCTAATGAGCAGTTCTTC
TRBJ2-3 . TRBV25-1 TRBD1 CASSQGAGDTQYF TGTGCCAGTTCACAGGGGGCTGGGGATACGCAGTATTTT
TRBJ1-4 once TRBV10-2 . CASSESGIIGIF TGCGCCAGCAGTGAGTCTGGAATCATCGGGATTTTT
TRBJ1-5 few TRBV27 . CASSFGGHQPQHF TGTGCCAGCAGTTTTGGTGGGCATCAGCCCCAGCATTTT
TRBJ1-2 . TRBV28 . CASRTPRTANYGYTF TGTGCCAGCAGGACACCGAGGACAGCTAACTATGGCTACACCTTC
TRBJ2-5 . TRBV7-2 . CASSPGQRQETQYF TGTGCCAGCAGCCCAGGACAAAGGCAAGAGACCCAGTACTTC
TRBJ2-7 few TRBV5-1 . CASSFDGNGYEQYF TGCGCCAGCAGCTTCGACGGGAACGGCTACGAGCAGTACTTC
TRBJ2-2 once TRBV7-8 TRBD1 CASSARQGPGELFF TGTGCCAGCAGCGCCCGACAGGGGCCCGGGGAGCTGTTTTTT
TRBJ1-2 . TRBV11-2 . CASSLEGPDPSSF TGTGCCAGCAGCTTAGAAGGCCCAGACCCTAGCTCCTTC
TRBJ1-1 . TRBV19 . CASISLGASPEAFF TGTGCCAGTATATCGTTGGGGGCTTCTCCTGAAGCTTTCTTT
TRBJ2-1 . TRBV7-9 . CASNGPPGREQFF TGTGCCAGCAATGGGCCTCCGGGACGCGAGCAGTTCTTC
TRBJ2-3 . TRBV14 . CASSQVGRGSDTQYF TGTGCCAGCAGCCAAGTAGGAAGGGGGTCGGATACGCAGTATTTT
TRBJ1-4 . TRBV5-1 TRBD1 CASSLGDRGVNEKLFF TGCGCCAGCAGCTTGGGGGACAGGGGCGTTAATGAAAAACTGTTTTTT